One T cell receptor beta chain is described in this entry. The data were obtained in a study of CD8 T cells in ankylosing spondylitis. TCRdb analysed the 5' RACE reads with MiXCR anew, one entry per CDR3 protein. The sample carries fewer than 250,000 distinct CDR3 sequences, roughly a tenth recorded once. The origin of this receptor is a male donor with ankylosing spondylitis or in good health (not recorded which). The specimen was blood, either unsorted or a sorted T cell fraction (not recorded which).

This CDR3 reads CASSPPSVAGGNTIYF. The CDR3 DNA is TGCGCCAGCAGCCCACCGTCGGTCGCGGGGGGAAACACCATATATTTT. This chain uses TRBV5-1 with TRBJ1-3; D not certain. Trimming cost V 4 bases and J 4 bases, with 18 bases left between them. In germline, CDR1 is SGHRS, CDR2 YFSETQ. CDR3 length: 16 amino acids.